These 24 T cell receptor beta chains were all obtained from the same sample, sequenced in a study of shared clonotypes between healthy human individuals (dated by TCRdb to about 2020). The library was obtained by the immunoSEQ multiplex PCR assay. Held by TCRdb, this immuneACCESS table contains in-frame sequences only and omits some clones. Under half of the omission traces to an unresolved V gene where checked; the cause of the rest is unknown. In this sample the table shows about 580,000 clones, roughly 98% of which occur a single time. Clones ranked in the top ten supply 0.3% to 0.35% of the sample. For the CD8 naive samples, CD45RO-negative cells were positively selected for CCR7, yielding a CD45RA+CCR7+ population from which TemRA cells were excluded. Sample: naive CD8+ T cells sorted from blood. The cell subset or site label for this specimen denotes: CD45RA+CCR7+. These receptors were obtained from a man under 40 in good health.

The chain combines TRBV29-1 with TRBJ2-1, with TRBD2 matching 12 bases. In germline, CDR1 is SQVTM, CDR2 ANQGSEA. The CDR3 runs to 14 residues. The V and J ends lost 2 bases and 8 bases, in that order; junction bases with no gene match: 4. The CDR3 region has the DNA TGCAGCGTTGAACTAGCGGGAGGGCTCTATGAGCAGTTCTTC. It is translated as CSVELAGGLYEQFF.

As to this clone: The sample has other DNA sequences that encode this CDR3 too. The CDR3 loop reads CASSLYSYEQYF. For the CDR3, the DNA is TGTGCCAGCAGCCTCTACTCCTACGAGCAGTACTTC. The chain joins TRBV5-4 to TRBJ2-7; no reliable D call. CDR1 is SGHNT and CDR2 is YYREEE in the germline V gene (reference sequence). The CDR3 is 12 amino acids. Trimming left V 4 bases short and J 0 bases short, with 5 bases between.

This chain links TRBV19 with TRBJ2-1, with 9 bases lining up with TRBD2. The CDR3 spans 16 residues. J lost 4 bases, V lost 3 bases, and 7 bases had no gene match. Germline CDR1 is LNHDA and CDR2 is SQIVND (reference sequence). CDR3 sequence: CASSMGSGGLYNEQFF. In DNA form, the CDR3 reads TGTGCCAGTAGTATGGGTAGCGGGGGACTGTACAATGAGCAGTTCTTC. Filled out from reference TRBV19 and TRBJ2-1, the complete variable domain reads DGGITQSPKYLFRKEGQNVTLSCEQNLNHDAMYWYRQDPGQGLRLIYYSQIVNDFQKGDIAEGYSVSREKKESFPLTVTSAQKNPTAFYLCASSMGSGGLYNEQFFGPGTRLTVL.

V gene TRBV9 combines with J gene TRBJ2-5; 7 bases fit TRBD1. The CDR3 length is 15 residues. In germline, CDR1 is SGDLS, CDR2 YYNGEE. Trimming took 2 bases from V and 5 from J; bases not matched to a gene: 9. The CDR3, as DNA: TGTGCCAGCAGCGTCCTGGGGACAGCCAGGGAGACCCAGTACTTC. Amino acids: CASSVLGTARETQYF.

A note on this clone: A junction end diverges from the germline sequence, so it may reflect a read error. The V and J genes are TRBV7-7 and TRBJ1-5; 8 nucleotides align to TRBD1. Germline V CDR1 and CDR2: SSHAT, FNYEAQ (reference sequence). This CDR3 region has 14 residues. CDR3 amino acids: CASNERDRNQPQHF. CDR3 DNA sequence: TGTGCTAGCAACGAAAGGGACAGGAATCAGCCCCAGCATTTT.

This chain joins TRBV10-3 and TRBJ2-1, with 9 bases lining up with TRBD1. With 6 bases clipped from V and 4 bases from J, the junction kept 7 bases outside the gene matches. This CDR3 is 15 amino acids long. CDR1 and CDR2 from the germline V gene are ENHRY and SYGVKD. The chain's CDR3 is CAIRRTGDFYNEQFF. CDR3 nucleotide sequence: TGTGCCATCAGACGGACAGGGGACTTTTACAATGAGCAGTTCTTC.

The rearrangement links TRBV7-9 to TRBJ2-3; 14 positions agree with TRBD2. The CDR3 is 19 amino acids. The V gene's germline CDR1 is SEHNR and CDR2 FQNEAQ (reference sequence). The V segment lost 5 bases and the J segment 3 bases; nucleotides outside the gene matches: 13. This chain's CDR3 is CASSPLGTSGRMGTDTQYF. The CDR3 region has the DNA TGTGCCAGCAGCCCCCTGGGGACTAGCGGGAGAATGGGTACAGATACGCAGTATTTT.

The chain carries TRBV4-3 and TRBJ1-1; 8 bases match TRBD1. CDR3 length equals 16 residues. V trimming: 0 bases; J trimming: 3 bases; junction bases outside the gene matches: 6. Germline CDR1 LGHNA, CDR2 YSLEER. CDR3 coding DNA: TGCGCCAGCAGCCAAGACCAGGGGGCCTCGTACACTGAAGCTTTCTTT. It specifies CASSQDQGASYTEAFF.

The genes are TRBV7-9 and TRBJ2-7; 7 bases agree with TRBD1. Germline CDR1 SEHNR, CDR2 FQNEAQ (reference sequence). J lost 3 bases, V lost 7 bases, and 12 bases had no gene match. This CDR3 contains 15 residues. The CDR3 is CASTPDRPAVYEQYF. The CDR3 bases are TGTGCCAGCACCCCGGACAGGCCGGCGGTCTACGAGCAGTACTTC.

The chain uses TRBV9 and TRBJ2-5; a weak D match, TRBD2 (6 bases). The CDR3 is made up of 14 amino acids. Germline V gives CDR1 SGDLS, CDR2 YYNGEE. Trimming took 0 bases from V and 2 from J, leaving 8 bases between them. DNA of the CDR3: TGTGCCAGCAGCGTAGGGGACTTTCAAGAGACCCAGTACTTC. Translating it yields CASSVGDFQETQYF. The full variable domain, with the rest looked up from reference TRBV9 and TRBJ2-5, is DSGVTQTPKHLITATGQRVTLRCSPRSGDLSVYWYQQSLDQGLQFLIQYYNGEERAKGNILERFSAQQFPDLHSELNLSSLELGDSALYFCASSVGDFQETQYFGPGTRLLVL.

The rearrangement joins TRBV25-1 to TRBJ1-1, with no clear D. CDR1 is MGHDK and CDR2 is SYGVNS in the germline V gene. The CDR3 extends over 12 amino acids. V lost 6 bases and J 9 bases, leaving 14 bases between the germline ends. This CDR3 reads CASSGPPKKAFF. CDR3 sequence (DNA): TGTGCCAGCAGCGGTCCGCCTAAAAAAGCTTTCTTT.

This clone was counted once. The genes are TRBV11-2 and TRBJ2-1; 8 bases align to TRBD2. The CDR3 loop spans 17 amino acids. Germline V gene sequence: CDR1 SGHAT, CDR2 FQNNGV. The V gene end was trimmed by 0 bases and the J gene end by 3 bases; junction bases not matched to a gene: 7. As DNA, the CDR3 is TGTGCCAGCAGCTTAGATCCGGGACTAGGGGTCTACAATGAGCAGTTCTTC. Translating gives CASSLDPGLGVYNEQFF.

The chain recombines TRBV9 with TRBJ2-5; a possible D gene is TRBD1 (6 bases). The CDR3 is 14 amino acids. V lost 1 base and J 5 bases, leaving 12 bases between the germline ends. Germline values: CDR1 SGDLS, CDR2 YYNGEE. The CDR3 DNA is TGTGCCAGCAGCGTATACGGGACACCGGAGACCCAGTACTTC. Translation: CASSVYGTPETQYF.

The rearrangement joins TRBV28 to TRBJ2-3; D call uncertain. CDR1 and CDR2 (germline): MDHEN, SYDVKM. V was pared by 1 base and J by 9 bases, with 14 bases between. The CDR3 runs to 14 residues. Here the CDR3 DNA reads TGTGCCAGCAGTTTATCGGCAAGACCCCGAACGCAGTATTTT. Protein: CASSLSARPRTQYF.

This rearrangement joins TRBV9 to TRBJ2-1, with 11 bases that match TRBD2. V lost 0 bases, J lost 7 bases, and 6 bases stayed unmatched. From germline, CDR1 is SGDLS and CDR2 YYNGEE. The CDR3 spans 16 residues. In DNA form, the CDR3 reads TGTGCCAGCAGCGTAGTAGCGGGAGGGCCTGTGAATGAGCAGTTCTTC. This gives the protein CASSVVAGGPVNEQFF.

This sequence joins TRBV7-9 and TRBJ2-7; D ambiguous. CDR3 length: 13 residues. Germline CDR1 and CDR2: SEHNR and FQNEAQ (reference sequence). Trimming removed 11 bases from V and 0 bases from J, with 14 bases in between. CDR3: CAVVSSSSYEQYF. In DNA, the CDR3 is TGTGCCGTCGTCTCCTCAAGCTCCTACGAGCAGTACTTC.

This chain links TRBV19 with TRBJ2-7, with 10 bases lining up with TRBD2. Germline assignment: CDR1 LNHDA and CDR2 SQIVND (reference sequence). The CDR3 loop spans 13 amino acids. V lost 5 bases and J lost 3; bases outside the gene matches: 1. The CDR3 bases are TGTGCCAGTAGTTGGACTAGCGGCTACGAGCAGTACTTC. Protein: CASSWTSGYEQYF.

The chain uses TRBV7-3 and TRBJ2-1; TRBD2 matches at 11 bases. Trimming cost V 8 bases and J 5 bases; bases outside gene matches: 11. Per the germline V gene, CDR1 is SGHTA and CDR2 is FQGTGA. This CDR3 is 16 amino acids long. CDR3 sequence reads: CASRVSGTSGDNEQFF. The CDR3 region has the DNA TGTGCCAGCCGCGTTTCCGGGACTAGCGGTGACAATGAGCAGTTCTTC.

V usage is TRBV5-4 and J usage is TRBJ2-3, with a tentative D call TRBD2 (6 bases). With 4 bases removed from V and 4 bases from J, the gap between germline ends came to 16 bases. Germline loops: CDR1 SGHNT, CDR2 YYREEE (reference sequence). The CDR3 loop spans 15 amino acids. The CDR3, as DNA: TGTGCCAGCAGCCTTAAGGGGACTGCCGCAGATACGCAGTATTTT. This sequence encodes CASSLKGTAADTQYF.

V is TRBV7-2 and J is TRBJ2-7; 8 bases agree with TRBD2. The germline V gene encodes CDR1 SGHTA and CDR2 FQGNSA. The junction had 6 bases not matched to a gene; V was cut back by 5 bases and J by 0 bases. This CDR3 spans 15 amino acids. CDR3 nucleotides: TGTGCCAGCAGCGAAGTGACTAGCGTCTCCTACGAGCAGTACTTC. Translating gives CASSEVTSVSYEQYF. The whole variable domain, filled in from reference TRBV7-2 and TRBJ2-7, reads GAGVSQSPSNKVTEKGKDVELRCDPISGHTALYWYRQSLGQGLEFLIYFQGNSAPDKSGLPSDRFSAERTGGSVSTLTIQRTQQEDSAVYLCASSEVTSVSYEQYFGPGTRLTVT.

With regard to this clone: Other DNA sequences in this specimen translate into the identical CDR3. The chain has TRBV5-1 and TRBJ2-7; tentatively, D is TRBD1 (6 bases). Trimming took 0 bases from V and 2 from J, leaving 12 bases between them. The CDR3 loop spans 15 amino acids. Germline values: CDR1 SGHRS, CDR2 YFSETQ. The CDR3 bases are TGCGCCAGCAGCTTGGCCCTGGGGACACCCTACGAGCAGTACTTC. Protein sequence: CASSLALGTPYEQYF. Using reference TRBV5-1 and TRBJ2-7 for the parts outside the CDR3, the full variable domain is KAGVTQTPRYLIKTRGQQVTLSCSPISGHRSVSWYQQTPGQGLQFLFEYFSETQRNKGNFPGRFSGRQFSNSRSEMNVSTLELGDSALYLCASSLALGTPYEQYFGPGTRLTVT.

Concerning this clone: One end of the junction fails to match germline, which may point to a read error. This chain connects TRBV29-1 to TRBJ2-3; maybe TRBD1 (6 bases). The CDR3 contains 14 residues. CDR1 and CDR2 (germline): SQVTM, ANQGSEA. For the CDR3, the DNA is TGCAGCGTTCTCTCAGGGGCTAGCACAAATACGCAGTATTTT. This codes for CSVLSGASTNTQYF.

The chain carries TRBV7-9 and TRBJ1-2; D is ambiguous. Trimming left V 4 bases short and J 0 bases short, with 18 bases between. This CDR3 is 17 amino acids long. The germline gives CDR1 SEHNR, CDR2 FQNEAQ (reference sequence). The CDR3 here is CASSSEWAPAPNYGYTF. CDR3 DNA sequence: TGTGCCAGCAGCTCCGAGTGGGCCCCGGCGCCTAACTATGGCTACACCTTC.

CDR3 in amino acids: CASSPLAGGKDTQYF. DNA for the CDR3: TGTGCCAGCTCACCACTAGCAGGGGGCAAGGATACGCAGTATTTT. This sequence joins TRBV18 and TRBJ2-3, with 8 positions matching TRBD1. This CDR3 region has 15 residues. V trimming: 1 base; J trimming: 6 bases; junction bases outside the gene matches: 6. Germline CDR1 KGHSH, CDR2 LQKENI.